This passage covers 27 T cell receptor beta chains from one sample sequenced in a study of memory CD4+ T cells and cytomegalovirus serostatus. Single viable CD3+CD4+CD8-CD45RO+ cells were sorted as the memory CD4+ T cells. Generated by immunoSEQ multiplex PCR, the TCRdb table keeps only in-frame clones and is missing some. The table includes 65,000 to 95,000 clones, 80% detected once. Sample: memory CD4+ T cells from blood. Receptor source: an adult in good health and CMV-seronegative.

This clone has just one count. Here the CDR3 reads CASSLAGQGRYGYTF. The DNA of the CDR3 is TGTGCCAGCAGCTTGGCCGGGCAGGGACGTTATGGCTACACCTTC. V usage is TRBV5-4 and J usage is TRBJ1-2, with a weak D call TRBD1 (5 bases). The CDR3 is 15 amino acids. Between the trimmed V and J ends, which lost 0 bases and 5 bases, there was a span of 14 bases. From germline, CDR1 is SGHNT and CDR2 YYREEE (reference sequence).

The chain's CDR3 is CASSPWTGTYEQYF. The CDR3 DNA is TGTGCCAGCAGTCCCTGGACAGGGACCTACGAGCAGTACTTC. V is TRBV6-5 and J is TRBJ2-7; 8 bases agree with TRBD1. The CDR3 consists of 14 residues. The J segment lost 2 bases and the V segment lost 5 bases, leaving 5 bases of the junction unmatched. Germline CDR1 MNHEY, CDR2 SVGAGI.

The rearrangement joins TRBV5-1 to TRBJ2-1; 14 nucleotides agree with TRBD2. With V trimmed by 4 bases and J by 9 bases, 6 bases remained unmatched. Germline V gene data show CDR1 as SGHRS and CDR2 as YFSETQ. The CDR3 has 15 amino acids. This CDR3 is CASSPRLAGGLEQFF. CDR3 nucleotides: TGCGCCAGCAGCCCGAGACTAGCGGGGGGGCTTGAGCAGTTCTTC.

The CDR3 sequence: CASSLDPRRHGYTF. The CDR3 DNA sequence: TGTGCCAGCAGCTTAGATCCTAGGAGACATGGCTACACCTTC. The chain employs TRBV7-2 and TRBJ1-2; D is unclear. Trimming took 1 base from V and 6 from J, leaving 12 bases between them. The germline V gene has CDR1 SGHTA and CDR2 FQGNSA. CDR3 length equals 14 residues.

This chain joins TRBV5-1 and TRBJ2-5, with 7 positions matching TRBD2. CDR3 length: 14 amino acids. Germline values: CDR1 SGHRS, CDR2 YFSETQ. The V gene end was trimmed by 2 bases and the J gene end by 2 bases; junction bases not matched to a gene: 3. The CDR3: CASSFSSGQETQYF. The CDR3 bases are TGCGCCAGCAGCTTCTCTAGCGGTCAAGAGACCCAGTACTTC.

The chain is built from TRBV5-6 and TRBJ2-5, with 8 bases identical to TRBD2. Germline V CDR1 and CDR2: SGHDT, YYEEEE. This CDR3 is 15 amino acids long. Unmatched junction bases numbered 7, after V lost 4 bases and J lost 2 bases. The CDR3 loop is CASSPLGGAQETQYF. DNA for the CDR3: TGTGCCAGCAGCCCACTCGGGGGGGCTCAAGAGACCCAGTACTTC.

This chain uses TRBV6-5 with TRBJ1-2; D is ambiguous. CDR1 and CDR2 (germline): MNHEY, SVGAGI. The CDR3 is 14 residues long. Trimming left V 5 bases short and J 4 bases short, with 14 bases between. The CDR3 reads CASSRSRQVYGYTF. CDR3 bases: TGTGCCAGCAGTCGATCCCGACAAGTCTATGGCTACACCTTC.

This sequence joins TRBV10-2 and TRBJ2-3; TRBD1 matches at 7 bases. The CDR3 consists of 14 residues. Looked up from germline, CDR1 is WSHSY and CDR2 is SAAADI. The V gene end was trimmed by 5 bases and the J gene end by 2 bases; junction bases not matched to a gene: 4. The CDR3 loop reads CASSQGGLTDTQYF. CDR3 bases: TGCGCCAGCAGTCAAGGGGGCCTCACAGATACGCAGTATTTT.

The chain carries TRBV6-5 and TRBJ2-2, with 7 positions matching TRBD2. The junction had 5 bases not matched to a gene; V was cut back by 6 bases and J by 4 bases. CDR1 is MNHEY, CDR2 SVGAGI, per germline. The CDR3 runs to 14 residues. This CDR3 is CASRSGGSTGELFF. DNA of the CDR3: TGTGCCAGCAGGTCCGGGGGGTCCACCGGGGAGCTGTTTTTT.

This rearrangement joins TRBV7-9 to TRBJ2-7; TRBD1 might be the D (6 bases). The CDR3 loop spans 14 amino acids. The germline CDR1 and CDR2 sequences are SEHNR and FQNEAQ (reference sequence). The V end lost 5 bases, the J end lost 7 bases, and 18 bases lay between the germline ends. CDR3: CASSRLQGLGEQYF. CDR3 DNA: TGTGCCAGCAGCCGGTTACAGGGCCTGGGGGAGCAGTACTTC. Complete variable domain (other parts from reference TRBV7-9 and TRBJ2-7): DTGVSQNPRHKITKRGQNVTFRCDPISEHNRLYWYRQTLGQGPEFLTYFQNEAQLEKSRLLSDRFSAERPKGSFSTLEIQRTEQGDSAMYLCASSRLQGLGEQYFGPGTRLTVT.

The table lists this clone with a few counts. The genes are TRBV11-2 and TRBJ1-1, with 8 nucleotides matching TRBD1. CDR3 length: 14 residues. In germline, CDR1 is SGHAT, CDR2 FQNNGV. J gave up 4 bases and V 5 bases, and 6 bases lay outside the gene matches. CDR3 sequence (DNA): TGTGCCAGCAGCGGAGACAGGGGCGGCACTGAAGCTTTCTTT. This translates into CASSGDRGGTEAFF.

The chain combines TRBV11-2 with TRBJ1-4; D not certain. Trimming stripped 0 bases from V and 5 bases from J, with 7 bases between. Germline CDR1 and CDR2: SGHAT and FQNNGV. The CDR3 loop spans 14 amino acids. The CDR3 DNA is TGTGCCAGCAGCTTAGACAGTTGGAATGAAAAACTGTTTTTT. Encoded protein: CASSLDSWNEKLFF.

This CDR3 reads CASSSRVAGNTIYF. The CDR3 DNA follows: TGTGCCAGCAGCTCCAGGGTGGCCGGAAACACCATATATTTT. V gene TRBV5-4 combines with J gene TRBJ1-3, with TRBD1 as a possible D gene (5 bases). The germline V gene has CDR1 SGHNT and CDR2 YYREEE (reference sequence). This CDR3 has 14 residues. Trimming pared 3 bases from V and 4 bases from J, leaving 11 bases between.

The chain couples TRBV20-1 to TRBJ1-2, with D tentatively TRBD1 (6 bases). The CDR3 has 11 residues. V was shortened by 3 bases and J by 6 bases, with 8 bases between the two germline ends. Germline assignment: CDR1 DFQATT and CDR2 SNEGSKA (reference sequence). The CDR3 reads CSARRTDGYTF. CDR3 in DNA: TGCAGTGCTAGGAGGACAGATGGCTACACCTTC.

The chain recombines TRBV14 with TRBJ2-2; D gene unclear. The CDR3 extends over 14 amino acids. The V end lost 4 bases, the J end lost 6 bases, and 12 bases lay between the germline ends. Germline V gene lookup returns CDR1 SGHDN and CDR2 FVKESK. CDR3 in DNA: TGTGCCAGCAGCCTCTCGCTGGTTTCCGGGGAGCTGTTTTTT. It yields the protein CASSLSLVSGELFF. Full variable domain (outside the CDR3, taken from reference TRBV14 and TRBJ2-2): EAGVTQFPSHSVIEKGQTVTLRCDPISGHDNLYWYRRVMGKEIKFLLHFVKESKQDESGMPNNRFLAERTGGTYSTLKVQPAELEDSGVYFCASSLSLVSGELFFGEGSRLTVL.

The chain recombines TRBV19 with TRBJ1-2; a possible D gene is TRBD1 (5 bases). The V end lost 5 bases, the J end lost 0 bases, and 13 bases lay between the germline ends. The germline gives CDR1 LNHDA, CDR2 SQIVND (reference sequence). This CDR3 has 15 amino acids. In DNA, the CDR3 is TGTGCCAGTAGTTTCAGACAGATTTCTAACTATGGCTACACCTTC. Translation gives CASSFRQISNYGYTF.

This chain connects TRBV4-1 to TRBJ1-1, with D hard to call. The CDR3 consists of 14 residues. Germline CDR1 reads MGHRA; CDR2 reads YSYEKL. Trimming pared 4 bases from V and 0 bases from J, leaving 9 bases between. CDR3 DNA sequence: TGCGCCAGCAGCCCAAGGTTTATGAACACTGAAGCTTTCTTT. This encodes CASSPRFMNTEAFF.

The CDR3 loop reads CASSPAGEYEQYF. As DNA, the CDR3 is TGTGCCAGCTCACCAGCGGGGGAATACGAGCAGTACTTC. The V call is TRBV18, the J call TRBJ2-7; 7 bases are shared with TRBD2. V shed 2 bases, J shed 4 bases, and the junction held 2 bases outside the gene matches. CDR1 is KGHSH and CDR2 is LQKENI in the germline V gene. There are 13 residues in the CDR3.

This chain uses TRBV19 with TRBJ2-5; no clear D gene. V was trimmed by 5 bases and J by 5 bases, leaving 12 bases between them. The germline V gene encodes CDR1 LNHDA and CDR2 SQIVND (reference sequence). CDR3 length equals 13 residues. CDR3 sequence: CASSLPGLETQYF. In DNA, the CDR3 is TGTGCCAGTAGTCTCCCAGGTCTGGAGACCCAGTACTTC.

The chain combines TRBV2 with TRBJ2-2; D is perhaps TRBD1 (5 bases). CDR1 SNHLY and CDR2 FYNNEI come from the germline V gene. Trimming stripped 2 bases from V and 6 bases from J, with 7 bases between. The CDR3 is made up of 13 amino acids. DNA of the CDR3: TGTGCCAGCAGTGAACAGGGCGCCGGGGAGCTGTTTTTT. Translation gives CASSEQGAGELFF. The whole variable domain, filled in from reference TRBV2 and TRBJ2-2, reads EPEVTQTPSHQVTQMGQEVILRCVPISNHLYFYWYRQILGQKVEFLVSFYNNEISEKSEIFDDQFSVERPDGSNFTLKIRSTKLEDSAMYFCASSEQGAGELFFGEGSRLTVL.

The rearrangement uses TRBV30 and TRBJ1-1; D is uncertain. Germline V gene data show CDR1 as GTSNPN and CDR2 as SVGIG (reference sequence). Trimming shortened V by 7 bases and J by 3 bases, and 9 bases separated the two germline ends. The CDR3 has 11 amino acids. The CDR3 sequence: CASNRDTEAFF. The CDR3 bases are TGTGCCTCCAATCGGGACACTGAAGCTTTCTTT.

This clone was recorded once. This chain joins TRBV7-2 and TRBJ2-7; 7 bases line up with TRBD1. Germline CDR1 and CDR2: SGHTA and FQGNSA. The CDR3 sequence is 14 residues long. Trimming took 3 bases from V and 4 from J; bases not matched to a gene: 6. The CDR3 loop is CASSLYRGRYEQYF. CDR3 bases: TGTGCCAGCAGCTTGTACAGGGGAAGGTACGAGCAGTACTTC.

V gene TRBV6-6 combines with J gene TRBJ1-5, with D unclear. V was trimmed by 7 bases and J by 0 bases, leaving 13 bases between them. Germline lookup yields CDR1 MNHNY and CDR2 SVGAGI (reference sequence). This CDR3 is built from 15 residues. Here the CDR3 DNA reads TGTGCCAGCACCCCTGGGAGGGCTAGCAATCAGCCCCAGCATTTT. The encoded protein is CASTPGRASNQPQHF.

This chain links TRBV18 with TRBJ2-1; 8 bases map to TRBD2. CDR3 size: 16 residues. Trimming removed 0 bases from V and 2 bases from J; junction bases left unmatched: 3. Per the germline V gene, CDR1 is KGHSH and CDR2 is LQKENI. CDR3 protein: CASSPPNGGAYNEQFF. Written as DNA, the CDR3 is TGTGCCAGCTCACCACCTAACGGGGGGGCCTACAATGAGCAGTTCTTC. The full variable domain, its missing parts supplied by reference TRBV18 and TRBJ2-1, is NAGVMQNPRHLVRRRGQEARLRCSPMKGHSHVYWYRQLPEEGLKFMVYLQKENIIDESGMPKERFSAEFPKEGPSILRIQQVVRGDSAAYFCASSPPNGGAYNEQFFGPGTRLTVL.

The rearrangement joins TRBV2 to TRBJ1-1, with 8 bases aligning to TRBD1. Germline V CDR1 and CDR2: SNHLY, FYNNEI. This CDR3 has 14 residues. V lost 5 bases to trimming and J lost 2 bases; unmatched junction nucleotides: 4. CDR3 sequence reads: CASSPSGGNTEAFF. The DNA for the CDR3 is TGTGCCAGCAGTCCATCAGGGGGCAACACTGAAGCTTTCTTT.

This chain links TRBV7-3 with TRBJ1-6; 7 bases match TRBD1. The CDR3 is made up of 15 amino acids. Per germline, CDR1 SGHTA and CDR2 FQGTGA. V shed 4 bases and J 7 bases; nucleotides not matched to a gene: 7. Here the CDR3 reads CASSSTGTQNSPLHF. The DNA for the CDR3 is TGTGCCAGCAGCTCGACAGGGACCCAGAATTCACCCCTCCACTTT.

The CDR3 coding sequence is TGCGCCAGCAGTGAGTACAGGGGGTCCTACGAGCAGTACTTC. Amino acid sequence: CASSEYRGSYEQYF. The V call is TRBV10-1, the J call TRBJ2-7; 8 bases fit TRBD1. The CDR3 covers 14 residues. Germline assignment: CDR1 WNHNN and CDR2 SYGVQD (reference sequence). Unmatched junction bases numbered 0, after V lost 1 base and J lost 1 base.